This section outlines one T cell receptor (beta chain) sequence together with its context. What it binds is unknown. As processed by the authors: From ImmunoSEQ came sequences covering only the junction and carrying no quality scores, so filtering differed. The protocol was immunoSEQ multiplex PCR, while the TCRdb copy is restricted to in-frame clones and leaves out a portion. V, J and clone size are those of that table, while D and trimming were read from the DNA. The repertoire includes about 820,000 clones, over 90% of them detected once, and around 24% sits in the top ten. This record belongs to a study of shared clonotypes between healthy human individuals. Looking at the study overall: For every donor, three CD4 naive, three CD4 memory, two CD8 naive and one CD8 memory plates were used.

Selected positively for CCR7 and CD45RO-negative, naive CD8 cells excluded terminally differentiated effector memory CD45RA+ cells. General observations from the study: A generally larger estimated richness was seen in naive subsets than in memory subsets.

The CDR3 totals 15 residues. Germline V gene lookup returns CDR1 PRHDT and CDR2 FYEKMQ (reference sequence). The germline V and J ends were trimmed by 6 bases and 6 bases, with 18 bases remaining between them. V is TRBV13 and J is TRBJ2-1; either TRBD1 or TRBD2 may supply D (7 bases each). Material for sequencing was naive CD8+ T cells sorted from blood. The sequence was obtained from a man under 40 in good health. CDR3 region: CASRSAGDSFNEQFF. In DNA, the CDR3 is TGTGCCAGCAGATCCGCGGGGGACAGTTTCAATGAGCAGTTCTTC.